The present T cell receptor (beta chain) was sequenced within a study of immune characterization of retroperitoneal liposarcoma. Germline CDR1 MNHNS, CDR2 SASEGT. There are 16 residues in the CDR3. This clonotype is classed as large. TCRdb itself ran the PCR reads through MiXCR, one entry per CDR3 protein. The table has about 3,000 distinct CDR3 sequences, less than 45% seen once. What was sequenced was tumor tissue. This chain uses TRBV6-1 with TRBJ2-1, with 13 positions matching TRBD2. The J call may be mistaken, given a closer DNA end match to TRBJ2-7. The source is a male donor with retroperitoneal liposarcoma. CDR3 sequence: CASSEARTSGSDEQYF. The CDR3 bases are TGTGCCAGCAGTGAAGCGAGGACTAGCGGGAGCGATGAGCAGTACTTC.